Each of the 14 T cell receptor beta chains below was sequenced from the same sample in a study of cytomegalovirus exposure and HLA in healthy donors. Primers for the PCR totalled 60 Vbeta and 13 Jbeta. The repertoire was sequenced with immunoSEQ multiplex PCR; TCRdb's copy has only in-frame clones and lacks some. The sample carries 160,000 or so clones, about four fifths recorded once. The sample was PBMCs. These receptors were obtained from a woman aged 25 to 45 in good health and CMV-seropositive.

The J gene is TRBJ1-5, the V gene TRBV5-5, with a tentative D call TRBD1 (6 bases). CDR3 size: 16 residues. Per germline, CDR1 SGHKS and CDR2 YYEKEE (reference sequence). V gave up 2 bases and J gave up 0 bases, with 12 bases separating them. The CDR3 DNA sequence: TGTGCCAGCAGCTTTCGGGACATGTATAGCAATCAGCCCCAGCATTTT. It specifies CASSFRDMYSNQPQHF.

The chain recombines TRBV7-9 with TRBJ2-2, with D perhaps TRBD2 (6 bases). The V gene lost 1 base and the J gene lost 4 bases, with 16 bases spanning the gap. Germline lookup yields CDR1 SEHNR and CDR2 FQNEAQ (reference sequence). The length of the CDR3 is 17 residues. CDR3 DNA sequence: TGTGCCAGCAGCTTAGTAGTGTCGGGGGAGAGCACCGGGGAGCTGTTTTTT. Protein product: CASSLVVSGESTGELFF.

V is TRBV25-1 and J is TRBJ1-5, with 10 positions matching TRBD1. This CDR3 region has 16 residues. Germline CDR1 reads MGHDK; CDR2 reads SYGVNS. V gave up 1 base and J gave up 4 bases; unmatched junction bases: 4. Written as DNA, the CDR3 is TGTGCCAGCAGTGAATCCGTGGACAGGGGGAATCAGCCCCAGCATTTT. It translates to CASSESVDRGNQPQHF.

This rearrangement joins TRBV5-6 to TRBJ2-1, with D possibly matching TRBD2 (5 bases). From germline, CDR1 is SGHDT and CDR2 YYEEEE. The CDR3 is 15 amino acids. With 7 bases removed from V and 6 bases from J, the gap between germline ends came to 20 bases. CDR3 sequence: CASSGTGKIPNEQFF. The CDR3 DNA reads TGTGCCAGCTCCGGCACGGGGAAAATCCCCAATGAGCAGTTCTTC.

The J gene is TRBJ2-5, the V gene TRBV7-2; D gene uncertain. The germline gives CDR1 SGHTA, CDR2 FQGNSA. CDR3 length: 14 amino acids. Trimming took 3 bases from V and 0 from J, leaving 8 bases between them. This CDR3 reads CASSFYGDQETQYF. The CDR3 nucleotides are TGTGCCAGCAGCTTTTATGGAGACCAAGAGACCCAGTACTTC.

This chain connects TRBV2 to TRBJ1-2, with unresolved D. Germline V CDR1 and CDR2: SNHLY, FYNNEI. Trimming took 3 bases from V and 0 from J, leaving 11 bases between them. There are 15 residues in the CDR3. The CDR3 loop reads CASSDLSTANYGYTF. The DNA for the CDR3 is TGTGCCAGCAGTGATCTTAGTACAGCTAACTATGGCTACACCTTC.

V usage is TRBV7-2 and J usage is TRBJ2-7, with 7 bases lining up with TRBD1. Germline V gene sequence: CDR1 SGHTA, CDR2 FQGNSA. J lost 3 bases, V lost 5 bases, and 7 bases had no gene match. The CDR3 loop spans 14 amino acids. The CDR3 sequence: CASSELTGNYEQYF. CDR3 in DNA: TGTGCCAGCAGCGAACTGACAGGGAACTACGAGCAGTACTTC.

This chain links TRBV9 with TRBJ1-2; D is ambiguous. The CDR3 totals 14 residues. The ends were cut back, 0 bases at V and 5 bases at J, with 11 bases in the middle. CDR1 and CDR2 from the germline V gene are SGDLS and YYNGEE. The CDR3 DNA sequence: TGTGCCAGCAGCGTAGGATTGAGCTCGTATGGCTACACCTTC. It yields the protein CASSVGLSSYGYTF.

The chain combines TRBV28 with TRBJ2-7, with 13 bases that match TRBD2. The CDR3 is 18 amino acids. The germline gives CDR1 MDHEN, CDR2 SYDVKM. V lost 5 bases, J lost 2 bases, and 12 bases stayed unmatched. The chain's CDR3 is CASSLGLAGALRPYEQYF. In DNA form, the CDR3 reads TGTGCCAGCAGTCTTGGACTAGCGGGGGCCCTTAGACCCTACGAGCAGTACTTC. Full variable domain (rest looked up from reference TRBV28 and TRBJ2-7): DVKVTQSSRYLVKRTGEKVFLECVQDMDHENMFWYRQDPGLGLRLIYFSYDVKMKEKGDIPEGYSVSREKKERFSLILESASTNQTSMYLCASSLGLAGALRPYEQYFGPGTRLTVT.

V is TRBV14 and J is TRBJ2-3; the match to TRBD2 covers 9 bases. The CDR3 runs to 16 residues. The J segment lost 3 bases and the V segment lost 3 bases, leaving 7 bases of the junction unmatched. The germline V gene encodes CDR1 SGHDN and CDR2 FVKESK. CDR3 in DNA: TGTGCCAGCAGCCAGTATCTAGCGGGGATTACAGATACGCAGTATTTT. Translated: CASSQYLAGITDTQYF.

The chain carries TRBV7-8 and TRBJ1-5, with 9 bases fitting TRBD1. Germline CDR1 and CDR2: SGHVS and FQNEAQ. The trim removed 3 bases at V and 0 bases at J, leaving 9 bases unmatched. The CDR3 is 18 amino acids. In DNA form, the CDR3 reads TGTGCCAGCAGCTTTCGGGACAGGGTAGCGTATAGCAATCAGCCCCAGCATTTT. This gives the protein CASSFRDRVAYSNQPQHF.

The chain carries TRBV7-9 and TRBJ1-5, with 9 bases matching TRBD1. This CDR3 spans 17 amino acids. With V trimmed by 7 bases and J by 2 bases, 12 bases remained unmatched. CDR1 and CDR2 from the germline V gene are SEHNR and FQNEAQ (reference sequence). CDR3 loop: CASTPSEGQGGNQPQHF. Here the CDR3 DNA reads TGTGCCAGCACCCCCTCAGAGGGACAGGGAGGCAATCAGCCCCAGCATTTT. Looking up the rest from reference TRBV7-9 and TRBJ1-5 gives the full variable domain: DTGVSQNPRHKITKRGQNVTFRCDPISEHNRLYWYRQTLGQGPEFLTYFQNEAQLEKSRLLSDRFSAERPKGSFSTLEIQRTEQGDSAMYLCASTPSEGQGGNQPQHFGDGTRLSIL.

The V call is TRBV28, the J call TRBJ2-7, with D tentatively TRBD2 (6 bases). Trimming took 2 bases from V and 11 from J, leaving 13 bases between them. This CDR3 spans 12 amino acids. Germline V gene sequence: CDR1 MDHEN, CDR2 SYDVKM. CDR3 coding DNA: TGTGCCAGCAGTTTAAGGGGACGGGAGAAGTACTTC. It yields the protein CASSLRGREKYF.

The V and J genes are TRBV7-2 and TRBJ1-1, with D unclear. CDR3 length equals 15 residues. CDR1 and CDR2 from the germline V gene are SGHTA and FQGNSA. Trimming shortened V by 2 bases and J by 1 base, and 11 bases separated the two germline ends. The CDR3 loop is CASSLKFRGNTEAFF. The CDR3 DNA follows: TGTGCCAGCAGCTTAAAATTTCGGGGGAACACTGAAGCTTTCTTT.